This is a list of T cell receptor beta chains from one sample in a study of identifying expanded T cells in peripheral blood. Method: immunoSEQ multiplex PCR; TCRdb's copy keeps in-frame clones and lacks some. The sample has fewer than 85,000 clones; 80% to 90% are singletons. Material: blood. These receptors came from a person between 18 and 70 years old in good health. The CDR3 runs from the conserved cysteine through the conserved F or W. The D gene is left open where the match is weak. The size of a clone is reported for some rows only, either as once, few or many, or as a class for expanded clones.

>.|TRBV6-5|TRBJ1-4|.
CASSWRAATNEKLFF
TGTGCCAGCAGTTGGAGGGCGGCGACTAATGAAAAACTGTTTTTT
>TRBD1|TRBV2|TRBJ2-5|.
CASSEGQNYGQYF
TGTGCCAGCAGTGAGGGACAGAATTACGGGCAGTACTTC
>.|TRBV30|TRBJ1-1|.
CAWNQQADEAFF
TGTGCCTGGAATCAACAGGCAGATGAAGCTTTCTTT
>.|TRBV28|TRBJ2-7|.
CASRSGTHGLSYEQYF
TGTGCCAGCAGGTCCGGGACCCACGGCCTATCCTACGAGCAGTACTTC
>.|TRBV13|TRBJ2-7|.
CASSLGGRPPYEQYF
TGTGCCAGCAGCTTAGGCGGGCGGCCCCCCTACGAGCAGTACTTC
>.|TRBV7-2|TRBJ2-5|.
CASSLVLGLETQYF
TGTGCCAGCAGCTTAGTACTGGGGCTGGAGACCCAGTACTTC
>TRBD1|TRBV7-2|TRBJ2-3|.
CASSQGQGAFHFSYF
TGTGCCAGCAGCCAGGGACAGGGGGCGTTTCATTTTTCGTATTTT
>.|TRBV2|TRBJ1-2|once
CASSEDGGGYTF
TGTGCCAGCAGTGAAGACGGGGGCGGCTACACCTTC
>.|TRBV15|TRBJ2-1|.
CATSRESGNTGLQPFF
TGTGCCACCAGCAGAGAGTCGGGAAACACTGGGCTCCAACCGTTCTTC
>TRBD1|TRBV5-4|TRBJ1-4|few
CASSKGQGDNEKLFF
TGTGCCAGCAGCAAAGGACAGGGTGATAATGAAAAACTGTTTTTT
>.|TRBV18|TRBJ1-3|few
CASSPRSDNSGNTIYF
TGTGCCAGCTCACCCCGATCGGACAACTCCGGAAACACCATATATTTT
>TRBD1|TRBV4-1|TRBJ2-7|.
CASSPWTGGVEQYF
TGCGCCAGCAGCCCCTGGACAGGGGGCGTCGAGCAGTACTTC
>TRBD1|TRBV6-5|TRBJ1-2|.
CASSYEPPGQGGGYTF
TGTGCCAGCAGTTACGAACCCCCGGGACAGGGAGGAGGCTACACCTTC
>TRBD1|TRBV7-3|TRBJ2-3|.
CASSPGQGTDTQYF
TGTGCCAGCAGCCCCGGACAGGGAACAGATACGCAGTATTTT
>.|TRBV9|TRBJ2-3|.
CASSEEGQDTQYF
TGTGCCAGCAGCGAGGAGGGCCAAGATACGCAGTATTTT
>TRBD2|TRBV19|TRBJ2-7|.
CASSLGYSGTSYEQYF
TGTGCCAGTAGTTTGGGGTATAGCGGGACCTCCTACGAGCAGTACTTC
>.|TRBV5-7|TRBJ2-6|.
CASRVQSRANVLTF
TGTGCCAGCCGCGTACAAAGTCGGGCCAACGTCCTGACTTTC
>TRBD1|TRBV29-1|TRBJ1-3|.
CSVGAGTGNTIYF
TGCAGCGTTGGAGCCGGGACAGGGAACACCATATATTTT
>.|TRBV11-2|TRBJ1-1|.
CASSFRGAGNTEAFF
TGTGCCAGCAGCTTCCGAGGGGCGGGGAACACTGAAGCTTTCTTT
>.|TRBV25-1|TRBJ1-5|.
CASSDDVGDQPQHF
TGTGCCAGCAGTGACGACGTGGGGGATCAGCCCCAGCATTTT
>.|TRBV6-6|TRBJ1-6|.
CASSPGTDPLHF
TGTGCCAGCAGTCCCGGGACGGATCCCCTCCACTTT
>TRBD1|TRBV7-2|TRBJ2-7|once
CASSLGAGGREQYF
TGTGCCAGCAGCTTAGGGGCAGGGGGACGGGAGCAGTACTTC
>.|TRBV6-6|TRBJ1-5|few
CASSYPRDSNQPQHF
TGTGCCAGCAGTTACCCGAGGGATAGCAATCAGCCCCAGCATTTT
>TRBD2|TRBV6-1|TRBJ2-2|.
CASSREGVTGELFF
TGTGCCAGCAGTCGGGAGGGGGTCACCGGGGAGCTGTTTTTT